A selection of T cell receptor beta chains follows, all from one sample in a study of chemoradiotherapy in HPV16-positive cancers. Libraries were prepared by immunoSEQ multiplex PCR; TCRdb keeps only in-frame clonotypes and omits some of them. The sample has approximately 6,000 clones, roughly 88% seen once. Sequencing used blood, obtained from a patient who underwent chemoradiotherapy. The receptors shown here come from a human donor with HPV-associated anogenital cancer. The CDR3 runs from the conserved cysteine through the conserved F or W. Fields, in order: J gene, D gene, clone size, V gene, CDR3 protein, CDR3 DNA. A D gene is named only where the DNA matches it firmly. Size tells how often a clone was seen (once, few, many) or the class of an expanded clone, and some rows leave it out.

TRBJ2-1	TRBD2	NA	TRBV4-2	CASSQDPTSGSNEQFF	TGTGCCAGCAGCCAAGATCCGACTAGCGGGAGCAATGAGCAGTTCTTC
TRBJ2-3	TRBD2	NA	TRBV4-2	CASSQEGTSGGAVDTQYF	TGTGCCAGCAGCCAAGAGGGGACTAGCGGGGGGGCGGTGGATACGCAGTATTTT
TRBJ1-6	NA	NA	TRBV5-5	CASSLGGTDNSPLHF	TGTGCCAGCAGCTTGGGAGGCACCGATAATTCACCCCTCCACTTT
TRBJ2-2	TRBD2	NA	TRBV5-6	CASSLAGGNTGELFF	TGTGCCAGCTCTCTAGCGGGAGGCAACACCGGGGAGCTGTTTTTT
TRBJ1-2	NA	NA	TRBV14	CASSYRDGGWGYTF	TGTGCCAGCAGCTACAGGGACGGCGGGTGGGGCTACACCTTC
TRBJ2-1	TRBD2	NA	TRBV5-4	CASSPGLASSYNEQFF	TGTGCCAGCAGCCCCGGACTAGCGAGCTCCTACAATGAGCAGTTCTTC
TRBJ1-1	TRBD1	NA	TRBV5-1	CASSDRGRINTEAFF	TGCGCCAGCAGCGACAGGGGGCGGATCAACACTGAAGCTTTCTTT
TRBJ2-7	NA	NA	TRBV27	CASSLFPQGHEQYF	TGTGCCAGCAGTTTATTCCCGCAGGGACACGAGCAGTACTTC
TRBJ2-3	TRBD2	once	TRBV5-1	CASSLAAVAGGDTQYF	TGCGCCAGCAGCTTGGCGGCCGTAGCGGGGGGGGATACGCAGTATTTT
TRBJ2-1	NA	NA	TRBV11-3	CASSQNNEQFF	TGTGCCAGCAGCCAGAACAATGAGCAGTTCTTC
TRBJ1-5	NA	NA	TRBV6-5	CASSPGAGNQPQHF	TGTGCCAGCAGTCCAGGGGCAGGCAATCAGCCCCAGCATTTT
TRBJ1-5	TRBD1	NA	TRBV6-1	CASSVGTGSNQPQHF	TGTGCCAGCAGTGTGGGGACAGGAAGCAATCAGCCCCAGCATTTT
TRBJ2-7	NA	NA	TRBV7-9	CASSFFPYEQYF	TGTGCCAGCAGCTTCTTTCCCTACGAGCAGTACTTC
TRBJ1-4	NA	few	TRBV27	CASSASGGTYEKLFF	TGTGCCAGCAGTGCCAGCGGGGGGACATATGAAAAACTGTTTTTT
TRBJ2-6	NA	few	TRBV12-5	CASGLGDDSSGANVLTF	TGTGCTAGTGGTTTGGGGGACGACAGCTCTGGGGCCAACGTCCTGACTTTC
TRBJ2-7	NA	NA	TRBV27	CASSFGYEQYF	TGTGCCAGCAGTTTCGGGTACGAGCAGTACTTC
TRBJ2-1	TRBD2	NA	TRBV5-6	CASTPVSGGAHEQFF	TGTGCCAGCACCCCCGTTAGCGGGGGGGCCCATGAGCAGTTCTTC
TRBJ2-1	TRBD2	NA	TRBV28	CASSLGASGVDEQFF	TGTGCCAGCAGTTTAGGGGCTAGCGGGGTCGATGAGCAGTTCTTC
TRBJ1-5	NA	few	TRBV4-2	CASSQENGQPQHF	TGTGCCAGCAGCCAAGAGAATGGGCAGCCCCAGCATTTT
TRBJ1-2	TRBD1	NA	TRBV13	CASSSNLWDRGNYGYTF	TGTGCCAGCAGCTCAAACCTTTGGGACAGGGGAAACTATGGCTACACCTTC
TRBJ2-1	TRBD1	NA	TRBV7-2	CASSSVWDRGFGNEQFF	TGTGCCAGCAGCTCGGTCTGGGACAGGGGGTTTGGCAATGAGCAGTTCTTC
TRBJ2-7	NA	NA	TRBV15	CATSLPGRTNYEQYF	TGTGCCACCAGCCTCCCGGGACGGACGAACTACGAGCAGTACTTC
TRBJ2-7	TRBD1	once	TRBV7-2	CASSSQGTGIEQYF	TGTGCCAGCAGCTCGCAAGGGACAGGGATTGAGCAGTACTTC
TRBJ2-5	NA	NA	TRBV5-4	CASSLDGKGETQYF	TGTGCCAGCAGCTTGGATGGAAAGGGAGAGACCCAGTACTTC
TRBJ2-7	TRBD1	NA	TRBV11-1	CASSPATHDRAEQYF	TGTGCCAGCAGCCCCGCAACCCACGACAGGGCCGAGCAGTACTTC
TRBJ2-7	NA	NA	TRBV27	CASSFHRASYEQYF	TGTGCCAGCAGTTTCCACAGGGCCTCCTACGAGCAGTACTTC
TRBJ2-3	NA	NA	TRBV30	CAWSVRSTDTQYF	TGTGCCTGGAGTGTAAGAAGCACAGATACGCAGTATTTT
TRBJ1-5	NA	NA	TRBV10-1	CASSESGPNQPQHF	TGCGCCAGCAGTGAGTCAGGACCTAATCAGCCCCAGCATTTT
TRBJ2-1	NA	NA	TRBV6-1	CASSEDNSYNEQFF	TGTGCCAGCAGTGAGGACAACTCCTACAATGAGCAGTTCTTC
TRBJ1-1	TRBD1	NA	TRBV18	CASSPDRQGQTEAFF	TGTGCCAGCTCACCAGACCGACAGGGCCAAACTGAAGCTTTCTTT
TRBJ2-7	TRBD2	NA	TRBV7-9	CASSLVAGDYEQYF	TGTGCCAGCAGCTTAGTAGCGGGAGACTACGAGCAGTACTTC
TRBJ1-2	NA	NA	TRBV2	CASSPLGGYTF	TGTGCCAGCAGTCCGCTTGGGGGCTACACCTTC
TRBJ2-7	TRBD1	NA	TRBV6-5	CASSIGQAYEQYF	TGTGCCAGCAGTATTGGACAGGCCTACGAGCAGTACTTC
TRBJ2-7	NA	once	TRBV19	CASRGPIGGRAYEQYF	TGTGCCAGTAGAGGACCGATTGGCGGGCGAGCCTACGAGCAGTACTTC
TRBJ2-1	TRBD1	NA	TRBV10-1	CASSPGQGPVYNEQFF	TGCGCCAGCAGCCCCGGACAGGGGCCCGTATACAATGAGCAGTTCTTC
TRBJ2-1	NA	NA	TRBV5-4	CASSLAGQQYNEQFF	TGTGCCAGCAGCTTGGCTGGACAACAATACAATGAGCAGTTCTTC
TRBJ1-1	NA	NA	TRBV5-6	CASSFGQRNTEAFF	TGTGCCAGCAGCTTCGGACAGCGGAACACTGAAGCTTTCTTT
TRBJ2-7	TRBD2	NA	TRBV7-8	CASSSPGLAGGFYEQYF	TGTGCCAGCAGTTCCCCGGGACTAGCGGGTGGGTTTTACGAGCAGTACTTC
TRBJ2-5	TRBD2	NA	TRBV5-1	CASSLIAGEETQYF	TGCGCCAGCAGCTTAATAGCGGGAGAAGAGACCCAGTACTTC
TRBJ2-2	NA	NA	TRBV5-1	CASSLLATLNTGELFF	TGCGCCAGCAGCTTGTTAGCGACACTCAACACCGGGGAGCTGTTTTTT
TRBJ2-5	NA	NA	TRBV6-6	CASSYSLEETQYF	TGTGCCAGCAGTTACAGCTTGGAAGAGACCCAGTACTTC
TRBJ1-2	NA	NA	TRBV27	CASSFSGQGFSGYTF	TGTGCCAGCAGTTTTTCTGGGCAGGGGTTCTCTGGCTACACCTTC
TRBJ1-1	TRBD1	NA	TRBV7-9	CASSRLGQGPNAEAFF	TGTGCCAGCAGCCGTCTGGGACAGGGGCCGAACGCTGAAGCTTTCTTT
TRBJ2-1	TRBD2	NA	TRBV5-1	CASRPTSGGAGEQFF	TGCGCCAGCAGGCCGACTAGCGGGGGGGCCGGTGAGCAGTTCTTC
TRBJ2-3	NA	NA	TRBV15	CATRATRGTDTQYF	TGTGCCACCAGGGCAACGCGGGGCACAGATACGCAGTATTTT
TRBJ1-2	NA	once	TRBV27	CASSPQTGTGRYGYTF	TGTGCCAGCAGTCCCCAGACCGGGACGGGGCGCTATGGCTACACCTTC
TRBJ2-7	NA	NA	TRBV28	CASSPPRDGYEQYF	TGTGCCAGCAGTCCCCCCCGGGACGGTTACGAGCAGTACTTC
TRBJ2-5	NA	NA	TRBV10-2	CASSPPGGTQYF	TGCGCCAGCAGCCCCCCCGGGGGGACCCAGTACTTC
TRBJ2-7	TRBD1	NA	TRBV9	CASSVGGLGQGGYEQYF	TGTGCCAGCAGCGTAGGTGGCCTCGGACAGGGGGGGTACGAGCAGTACTTC
TRBJ2-1	TRBD1	NA	TRBV7-9	CASSLGWGTGVYEQFF	TGTGCCAGCAGCTTAGGTTGGGGGACAGGGGTGTATGAGCAGTTCTTC
TRBJ2-3	NA	large	TRBV27	CASSTLAGGGLDTQYF	TGTGCCAGCAGTACCCTAGCAGGGGGGGGTTTGGATACGCAGTATTTT
TRBJ2-2	NA	NA	TRBV5-1	CASSFLAGTNTGELFF	TGCGCCAGCAGCTTTCTGGCAGGGACGAACACCGGGGAGCTGTTTTTT
TRBJ1-2	NA	NA	TRBV7-6	CASSPSRDRKTYGYTF	TGTGCCAGCAGCCCGTCCCGTGATCGAAAGACCTATGGCTACACCTTC
TRBJ2-1	NA	NA	TRBV6-4	CASSVESGGSYNEQFF	TGTGCCAGCAGTGTCGAGTCAGGGGGGTCCTACAATGAGCAGTTCTTC
TRBJ2-4	TRBD2	NA	TRBV11-2	CASRTLLAVSSQNIQYF	TGTGCCAGCAGAACCCTCCTAGCGGTATCTAGCCAAAACATTCAGTACTTC
TRBJ1-2	TRBD1	NA	TRBV27	CASSLTGVNYGYTF	TGTGCCAGCAGTTTAACAGGGGTTAACTATGGCTACACCTTC